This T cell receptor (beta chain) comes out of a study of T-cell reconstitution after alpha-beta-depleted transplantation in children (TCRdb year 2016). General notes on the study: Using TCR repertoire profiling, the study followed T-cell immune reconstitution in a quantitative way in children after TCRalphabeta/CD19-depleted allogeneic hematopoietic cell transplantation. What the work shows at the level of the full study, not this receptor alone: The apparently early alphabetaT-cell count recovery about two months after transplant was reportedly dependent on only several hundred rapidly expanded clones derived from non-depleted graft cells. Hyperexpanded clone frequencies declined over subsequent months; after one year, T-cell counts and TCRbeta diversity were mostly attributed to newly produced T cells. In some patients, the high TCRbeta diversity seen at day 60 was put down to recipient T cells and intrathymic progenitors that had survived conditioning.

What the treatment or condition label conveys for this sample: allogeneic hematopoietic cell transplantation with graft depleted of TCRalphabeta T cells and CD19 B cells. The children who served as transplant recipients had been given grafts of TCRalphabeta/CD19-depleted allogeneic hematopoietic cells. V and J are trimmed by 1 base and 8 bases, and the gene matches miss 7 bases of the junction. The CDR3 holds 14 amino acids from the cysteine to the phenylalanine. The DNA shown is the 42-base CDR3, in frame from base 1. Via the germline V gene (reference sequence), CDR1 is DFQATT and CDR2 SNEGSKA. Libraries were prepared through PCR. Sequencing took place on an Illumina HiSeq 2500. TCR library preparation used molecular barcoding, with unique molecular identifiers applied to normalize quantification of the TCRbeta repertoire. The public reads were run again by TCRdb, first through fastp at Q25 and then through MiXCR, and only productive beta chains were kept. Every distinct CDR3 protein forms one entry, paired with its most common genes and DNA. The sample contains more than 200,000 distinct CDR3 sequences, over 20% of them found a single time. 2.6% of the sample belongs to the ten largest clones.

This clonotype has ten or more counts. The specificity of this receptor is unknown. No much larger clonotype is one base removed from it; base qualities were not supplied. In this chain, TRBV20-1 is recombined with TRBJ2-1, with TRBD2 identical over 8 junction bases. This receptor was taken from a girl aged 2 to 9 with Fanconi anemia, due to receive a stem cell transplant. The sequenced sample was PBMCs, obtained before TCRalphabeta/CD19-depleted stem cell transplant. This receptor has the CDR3 CSARVSGSNDEQFF. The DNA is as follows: TGCAGTGCTAGAGTAAGCGGGAGTAATGATGAGCAGTTCTTC.